The 16 T cell receptor beta chains below all came from one sample that was sequenced in a study of OX40 agonist ivuxolimab in advanced cancers. Using immunoSEQ multiplex PCR, the repertoire was profiled, and TCRdb retains in-frame clones only, with some absent. This sample has tens of thousands of clones; around 90% occur once, and the top ten carry 0.33%. The specimen comprised CD4+ or CD8+ T cells sorted from blood, sampled in a trial of the OX40 agonist ivuxolimab. The receptors come from an adult with an advanced solid tumor such as melanoma, head and neck, liver or kidney cancer.

The CDR3 sequence: CASSFAGGTDTQYF. In nucleotides, the CDR3 is TGCGCCAGCAGCTTTGCGGGGGGCACAGATACGCAGTATTTT. The chain is built from TRBV5-1 and TRBJ2-3; 7 bases match TRBD2. The CDR3 has 14 residues. Germline CDR1 reads SGHRS; CDR2 reads YFSETQ. The trim removed 2 bases at V and 1 base at J, leaving 1 base unmatched.

This chain joins TRBV5-1 and TRBJ2-5; 9 bases match TRBD1. Looked up from germline, CDR1 is SGHRS and CDR2 is YFSETQ. This CDR3 contains 15 residues. With 4 bases clipped from V and 2 bases from J, the junction kept 6 bases outside the gene matches. The CDR3 coding sequence is TGCGCCAGCAGCGGGGGACAGGGTGGGCAAGAGACCCAGTACTTC. Its translation: CASSGGQGGQETQYF.

CDR3 sequence: CASRPQAGSAYEQYV. The CDR3 DNA reads TGTGCCAGCAGGCCCCAGGCGGGGTCCGCCTACGAGCAGTACGTC. The chain employs TRBV6-1 and TRBJ2-7, with TRBD2 as a possible D gene (6 bases). The CDR3 loop spans 15 amino acids. Trimming took 6 bases from V and 2 from J, leaving 17 bases between them. Germline assignment: CDR1 MNHNS and CDR2 SASEGT.

The DNA for the CDR3 is TGTGCCAGCAGAAGAGGGCCCGACTACGAGCAGTACTTC. Its protein is CASRRGPDYEQYF. The chain uses TRBV6-5 and TRBJ2-7; D is possibly TRBD2 (5 bases). V lost 6 bases and J 3 bases, leaving 12 bases between the germline ends. Germline V gene data show CDR1 as MNHEY and CDR2 as SVGAGI. This CDR3 spans 13 amino acids.

The V call is TRBV6-1, the J call TRBJ1-1, with TRBD1 identical over 8 bases. The J segment lost 3 bases and the V segment lost 8 bases, leaving 8 bases of the junction unmatched. The CDR3 sequence is 14 residues long. The germline CDR1 and CDR2 sequences are MNHNS and SASEGT. The CDR3 region is CASGRDRTYTEAFF. Written as DNA, the CDR3 is TGTGCCAGCGGCCGGGACAGGACGTACACTGAAGCTTTCTTT.

The V and J genes are TRBV11-1 and TRBJ1-2; TRBD1 might be the D (5 bases). Trimming stripped 5 bases from V and 7 bases from J, with 23 bases between. The CDR3 sequence is 16 residues long. Germline V gives CDR1 SGHAT, CDR2 FQDESV (reference sequence). CDR3: CASSRRTGGSSSGYTF. CDR3 in DNA: TGTGCCAGCAGCCGGCGCACAGGTGGAAGTTCGAGTGGCTACACCTTC.

Comment on this clone: Other DNA sequences from this sample encode an identical CDR3 as well. CDR3 nucleotides: TGCGCCAGCAGCACTAGCGGGCGAACCGGGGAGCTGTTTTTT. It yields the protein CASSTSGRTGELFF. The chain carries TRBV10-1 and TRBJ2-2; 9 positions agree with TRBD2. Trimming at V came to 6 bases and at J to 5 bases, leaving 4 bases not matched to a gene. The CDR3 consists of 14 residues. The V gene's germline CDR1 is WNHNN and CDR2 SYGVQD (reference sequence).

The J gene is TRBJ2-1, the V gene TRBV7-3, with 8 nucleotides matching TRBD1. V shed 3 bases, J shed 8 bases, and the junction held 6 bases outside the gene matches. The CDR3 is 14 amino acids. Germline-derived CDR1 and CDR2 are SGHTA and FQGTGA. Written as DNA, the CDR3 is TGTGCCAGCAGCTTGCAGGGGGCGAGGGATGAGCAGTTCTTC. It encodes CASSLQGARDEQFF.

The genes are TRBV27 and TRBJ2-3; D call uncertain. Trimming removed 4 bases at V and 13 bases at J, with 18 bases between. This CDR3 is built from 13 residues. Germline CDR1 reads MNHEY; CDR2 reads SMNVEV (reference sequence). CDR3 residues: CASSSPSPAPKYF. DNA of the CDR3: TGTGCCAGCAGTTCCCCGTCGCCAGCCCCAAAGTATTTT.

The rearrangement joins TRBV13 to TRBJ1-2, with unresolved D. Trimming stripped 5 bases from V and 0 bases from J, with 7 bases between. CDR1 is PRHDT, CDR2 FYEKMQ, per germline (reference sequence). The CDR3 runs 13 residues. CDR3 sequence reads: CASSTHTNYGYTF. The DNA for the CDR3 is TGTGCCAGCAGCACCCACACTAACTATGGCTACACCTTC.

In its sample, this clone was seen a few times. The gene calls are TRBV28 and TRBJ1-2, with 12 bases that match TRBD1. This CDR3 spans 14 amino acids. V lost 6 bases to trimming and J lost 8 bases; unmatched junction nucleotides: 7. CDR1 is MDHEN and CDR2 is SYDVKM in the germline V gene. As DNA, the CDR3 is TGTGCCAGCAGCCCGGGACAGGGGGCTCAAGGCTACACCTTC. Translated, it gives CASSPGQGAQGYTF.

This clone has only a few counts. Other DNA sequences in the sample encode the same CDR3. V and J are TRBV18 and TRBJ2-7, with no clear D. Trimming shortened V by 3 bases and J by 2 bases, and 8 bases separated the two germline ends. Germline CDR1 and CDR2: KGHSH and LQKENI. This CDR3 contains 13 residues. The CDR3 DNA reads as TGTGCCAGCTCACCGGGTCAAACCTACGAGCAGTACTTC. Protein: CASSPGQTYEQYF.

The rearrangement uses TRBV6-5 and TRBJ2-7, with 7 bases matching TRBD1. The length of the CDR3 is 15 residues. CDR1 and CDR2 from the germline V gene are MNHEY and SVGAGI. Trimming took 4 bases from V and 4 from J; bases not matched to a gene: 10. The CDR3 here is CASSSELAGGYEQYF. CDR3 in DNA: TGTGCCAGCAGTTCTGAATTGGCAGGGGGATACGAGCAGTACTTC.

The chain couples TRBV5-1 to TRBJ2-3; D is undetermined. The CDR3 has 14 amino acids. V dropped 4 bases and J dropped 2 bases, with 11 bases sitting between them. CDR1 SGHRS and CDR2 YFSETQ come from the germline V gene. The CDR3 region is CASSIDQDTDTQYF. The CDR3 DNA sequence: TGCGCCAGCAGCATCGACCAGGACACAGATACGCAGTATTTT.

The V and J genes are TRBV5-1 and TRBJ1-3; the D is unclear. With 0 bases removed from V and 3 bases from J, the gap between germline ends came to 13 bases. The length of the CDR3 is 16 residues. The germline V gene encodes CDR1 SGHRS and CDR2 YFSETQ. As DNA, the CDR3 is TGCGCCAGCAGCTTGGAACCGGGGAGGGTTGGAAACACCATATATTTT. It codes for CASSLEPGRVGNTIYF.

The chain has TRBV13 and TRBJ2-2; D is unresolved. The V gene's germline CDR1 is PRHDT and CDR2 FYEKMQ (reference sequence). The CDR3 loop spans 14 amino acids. V lost 0 bases, J lost 1 base, and 3 bases lay in between. In DNA, the CDR3 is TGTGCCAGCAGCTTAGGGAGGAACACCGGGGAGCTGTTTTTT. Its translation is CASSLGRNTGELFF.